The 29 T cell receptor beta chains in this list originate from one sample, sequenced in a study of cytomegalovirus exposure and HLA in healthy donors (dated by TCRdb to about 2017). To prepare the library, the immunoSEQ multiplex PCR assay was applied. A mixture of 60 forward primers for TCR Vbeta segments and 13 reverse primers for TCR Jbeta segments was used in the multiplex PCR. What TCRdb holds here is the immuneACCESS table cut down to in-frame rearrangements. Part of the clones is not present; checked against another copy, under half of the missing clones reflect an unresolved V gene, and the others are unexplained. A total of 150,000 to 200,000 clones appear in this sample, approximately 80% of them only once. The ten largest clones take up 9.5% to 10% of the sample. The specimen sequenced was PBMCs. The receptors stem from a man younger than 35 in good health and CMV-seropositive.

The J gene is TRBJ1-6, the V gene TRBV11-2; 8 positions agree with TRBD1. The CDR3 contains 16 residues. Germline CDR1 and CDR2: SGHAT and FQNNGV. The V segment lost 4 bases and the J segment 6 bases; nucleotides outside the gene matches: 8. CDR3 sequence: CASSSTGTGFNSPLHF. In DNA, the CDR3 is TGTGCCAGCAGCTCCACCGGGACAGGCTTTAATTCACCCCTCCACTTT.

This chain links TRBV19 with TRBJ1-5, with TRBD1 matching 8 bases. The CDR3 extends over 16 amino acids. V shed 9 bases, J shed 3 bases, and the junction held 13 bases outside the gene matches. Germline assignment: CDR1 LNHDA and CDR2 SQIVND (reference sequence). CDR3 nucleotides: TGTGCCAGCCAGGGGGCGGGTCTTGGCCACAATCAGCCCCAGCATTTT. Its translation is CASQGAGLGHNQPQHF.

The chain uses TRBV7-2 and TRBJ1-1; maybe TRBD1 (6 bases). Trimming cost V 8 bases and J 0 bases, with 19 bases left between them. Germline CDR1 and CDR2: SGHTA and FQGNSA. CDR3 length: 16 residues. The CDR3: CASGGWATPMNTEAFF. The DNA for the CDR3 is TGTGCCAGCGGGGGCTGGGCCACACCGATGAACACTGAAGCTTTCTTT.

There are a few counts of this clone. The chain joins TRBV5-1 to TRBJ2-5; 13 nucleotides match TRBD2. The CDR3 contains 16 residues. The V segment lost 0 bases and the J segment 1 base; nucleotides outside the gene matches: 0. Per the germline V gene, CDR1 is SGHRS and CDR2 is YFSETQ. The CDR3 region is CASSLGTSGGQETQYF. CDR3 coding DNA: TGCGCCAGCAGCTTGGGGACTAGCGGGGGCCAAGAGACCCAGTACTTC.

The chain recombines TRBV7-2 with TRBJ1-3; possibly TRBD1 for D (6 bases). The V and J ends lost 5 bases and 4 bases respectively, with 12 bases between them. CDR1 and CDR2 (germline): SGHTA, FQGNSA. The CDR3 runs to 14 residues. Here the CDR3 reads CASSQGLSGNTIYF. The CDR3 nucleotides read TGTGCCAGCAGCCAGGGGCTGAGCGGAAACACCATATATTTT.

The rearrangement links TRBV4-1 to TRBJ2-7, with 9 nucleotides matching TRBD1. CDR3 length: 14 residues. From germline, CDR1 is MGHRA and CDR2 YSYEKL. Trimming cost V 4 bases and J 6 bases; bases outside gene matches: 7. The CDR3 region has the DNA TGCGCCAGCAGCCTCCGGGACAGGGACGGCGAGCAGTACTTC. Amino acids: CASSLRDRDGEQYF.

The chain uses TRBV7-9 and TRBJ2-5; 10 bases align to TRBD1. This CDR3 contains 14 residues. The junction had 3 bases not matched to a gene; V was cut back by 6 bases and J by 2 bases. Germline V gene lookup returns CDR1 SEHNR and CDR2 FQNEAQ (reference sequence). CDR3 nucleotide sequence: TGTGCCAGCAGACGACAGGGGGCACAAGAGACCCAGTACTTC. Protein: CASRRQGAQETQYF.

V and J are TRBV18 and TRBJ1-2, with 8 bases fitting TRBD1. The CDR3 extends over 16 amino acids. V lost 1 base, J lost 8 bases, and 12 bases stayed unmatched. Germline loops: CDR1 KGHSH, CDR2 LQKENI. CDR3: CASSPQTGDLSSGYTF. The CDR3 DNA follows: TGTGCCAGCTCACCACAGACAGGGGATCTATCTTCCGGCTACACCTTC.

The chain links TRBV27 to TRBJ1-4, with 7 nucleotides matching TRBD1. Germline lookup yields CDR1 MNHEY and CDR2 SMNVEV (reference sequence). The CDR3 is made up of 13 amino acids. Unmatched junction bases numbered 4, after V lost 5 bases and J lost 7 bases. Here the CDR3 reads CASSRGGGEKLFF. Written as DNA, the CDR3 is TGTGCCAGCAGTCGAGGGGGCGGTGAAAAACTGTTTTTT.

The chain couples TRBV7-9 to TRBJ1-2; D is unresolved. The CDR3 sequence is 14 residues long. From germline, CDR1 is SEHNR and CDR2 FQNEAQ (reference sequence). The V and J ends lost 5 bases and 4 bases respectively, with 14 bases between them. CDR3 sequence: CASSRDSLPYGYTF. The CDR3 coding sequence is TGTGCCAGCAGCCGGGATTCCCTCCCCTATGGCTACACCTTC.

In its sample, this clone was seen a few times. The chain uses TRBV30 and TRBJ2-7, with 9 nucleotides matching TRBD2. The CDR3 is 16 residues long. With 4 bases clipped from V and 3 bases from J, the junction kept 13 bases outside the gene matches. The germline CDR1 and CDR2 sequences are GTSNPN and SVGIG (reference sequence). CDR3 amino acids: CAWIGTSPKRYYEQYF. The CDR3 DNA reads TGTGCCTGGATAGGGACTAGCCCGAAGAGGTACTACGAGCAGTACTTC.

The rearrangement joins TRBV7-3 to TRBJ2-3; D ambiguous. The CDR3 is made up of 13 amino acids. Germline CDR1 reads SGHTA; CDR2 reads FQGTGA. V was shortened by 5 bases and J by 6 bases, with 12 bases between the two germline ends. DNA for the CDR3: TGTGCCAGCAGCAACCCGAGCTCCGATACGCAGTATTTT. It is translated as CASSNPSSDTQYF.

This chain links TRBV6-5 with TRBJ1-1; D possibly corresponds to TRBD1 (5 bases). CDR3 length: 14 amino acids. V lost 0 bases and J lost 6, with 11 bases in between. Germline V gene data show CDR1 as MNHEY and CDR2 as SVGAGI. CDR3 DNA sequence: TGTGCCAGCAGTTACTCCCGGGGGGTCCCTGAAGCTTTCTTT. Translation: CASSYSRGVPEAFF.

The rearrangement links TRBV18 to TRBJ2-3; maybe TRBD1 (6 bases). Trimming took off 1 base at V and 3 bases at J, with 17 bases between the two ends. Germline CDR1 reads KGHSH; CDR2 reads LQKENI. The CDR3 loop spans 17 amino acids. The CDR3 sequence is CASSPLLVGARTDTQYF. CDR3 DNA: TGTGCCAGCTCACCACTACTGGTGGGGGCTAGGACAGATACGCAGTATTTT.

The rearrangement uses TRBV19 and TRBJ2-5; maybe TRBD2 (5 bases). Germline loops: CDR1 LNHDA, CDR2 SQIVND (reference sequence). Trimming took 5 bases from V and 5 from J, leaving 15 bases between them. The CDR3 is made up of 14 amino acids. The CDR3 loop is CASSPRTPRETQYF. CDR3 in DNA: TGTGCCAGTAGTCCAAGGACTCCTCGGGAGACCCAGTACTTC. The full variable domain, in which reference TRBV19 and TRBJ2-5 provide the parts outside the CDR3, is DGGITQSPKYLFRKEGQNVTLSCEQNLNHDAMYWYRQDPGQGLRLIYYSQIVNDFQKGDIAEGYSVSREKKESFPLTVTSAQKNPTAFYLCASSPRTPRETQYFGPGTRLLVL.

This clone has a single count. The V call is TRBV9, the J call TRBJ1-2, with D perhaps matching TRBD1 (6 bases). The CDR3 extends over 16 amino acids. Per germline, CDR1 SGDLS and CDR2 YYNGEE. V lost 0 bases and J lost 4, with 16 bases in between. The CDR3 is CASSVGYREFGYGYTF. CDR3 nucleotide sequence: TGTGCCAGCAGCGTAGGTTACAGGGAGTTCGGCTATGGCTACACCTTC.

V usage is TRBV9 and J usage is TRBJ1-1; D not certain. V gave up 3 bases and J gave up 1 base, with 4 bases separating them. Germline assignment: CDR1 SGDLS and CDR2 YYNGEE. The CDR3 has 12 residues. The CDR3 bases are TGTGCCAGCAGCGCCGGGAACACTGAAGCTTTCTTT. It codes for CASSAGNTEAFF.

This clone was counted only a few times. The chain has TRBV9 and TRBJ2-1; possibly TRBD1 for D (6 bases). CDR3 length equals 15 residues. The germline gives CDR1 SGDLS, CDR2 YYNGEE. V lost 0 bases and J lost 4, with 11 bases in between. CDR3 loop: CASSVEQGLYNEQFF. The CDR3 DNA reads TGTGCCAGCAGCGTAGAACAGGGCCTATACAATGAGCAGTTCTTC.

This chain connects TRBV14 to TRBJ2-7; 8 bases line up with TRBD2. This CDR3 has 15 residues. V lost 8 bases to trimming and J lost 5 bases; unmatched junction nucleotides: 14. Germline V gene sequence: CDR1 SGHDN, CDR2 FVKESK. The chain's CDR3 is CASYFWGSGTDEQYF. The CDR3 coding sequence is TGTGCCAGCTATTTCTGGGGTAGCGGGACTGACGAGCAGTACTTC.

The gene calls are TRBV7-9 and TRBJ2-2; 7 nucleotides agree with TRBD2. The CDR3 is 15 residues long. Looked up from germline, CDR1 is SEHNR and CDR2 is FQNEAQ (reference sequence). The junction had 7 bases not matched to a gene; V was cut back by 4 bases and J by 5 bases. CDR3 bases: TGTGCCAGCAGCTCGGGGGGTCTCTGGACCGGGGAGCTGTTTTTT. This gives the protein CASSSGGLWTGELFF.

The V and J genes are TRBV21-1 and TRBJ2-7; the table assigns TRBD1, which was not confirmed against the DNA. TRBV21-1 is a listed pseudogene. This CDR3 spans 15 amino acids. The CDR3 DNA sequence: TGTGCCAGCAGCTCCTCGGGACATAGATCCTACGAGCAGTACTTC. It encodes CASSSSGHRSYEQYF.

The genes are TRBV11-2 and TRBJ2-2; D is possibly TRBD1 (5 bases). The CDR3 consists of 17 residues. Trimming cost V 4 bases and J 6 bases, with 21 bases left between them. CDR1 is SGHAT, CDR2 FQNNGV, per germline. CDR3 amino acids: CASSSRRRRTSSGELFF. The CDR3 DNA follows: TGTGCCAGCAGCTCCCGACGGCGGCGGACATCCTCCGGGGAGCTGTTTTTT.

This rearrangement joins TRBV19 to TRBJ2-1; D ambiguous. With 3 bases removed from V and 0 bases from J, the gap between germline ends came to 9 bases. The CDR3 sequence is 15 residues long. The germline V gene encodes CDR1 LNHDA and CDR2 SQIVND (reference sequence). In nucleotides, the CDR3 is TGTGCCAGTAGTATTACGACATACTCCTACAATGAGCAGTTCTTC. Encoded protein: CASSITTYSYNEQFF.

The J gene is TRBJ1-1, the V gene TRBV7-3; 10 positions agree with TRBD1. Germline V lookup: CDR1 SGHTA, CDR2 FQGTGA. This CDR3 has 19 amino acids. V was clipped by 1 base and J by 2 bases; unmatched bases: 13. This CDR3 reads CASSLRGPPGTGVNTEAFF. CDR3 DNA sequence: TGTGCCAGCAGCTTAAGGGGACCTCCTGGGACAGGGGTCAACACTGAAGCTTTCTTT.

The rearrangement links TRBV30 to TRBJ1-1; D may be TRBD1 (5 bases). V was trimmed by 0 bases and J by 6 bases, leaving 14 bases between them. CDR3 length equals 14 residues. The germline CDR1 and CDR2 sequences are GTSNPN and SVGIG (reference sequence). The CDR3 region has the DNA TGTGCCTGGAGTGTATTTATCCCGGGGGCTGAAGCTTTCTTT. Translated: CAWSVFIPGAEAFF.

The V and J genes are TRBV19 and TRBJ2-1, with 9 bases matching TRBD1. CDR3 size: 16 residues. Germline V gene sequence: CDR1 LNHDA, CDR2 SQIVND (reference sequence). V lost 7 bases, J lost 5 bases, and 12 bases stayed unmatched. The CDR3 DNA is TGTGCCAGTAACCCGGGGCGGGACAGGGCGCACAATGAGCAGTTCTTC. Amino acid sequence: CASNPGRDRAHNEQFF.

The chain recombines TRBV29-1 with TRBJ2-7, with 7 positions matching TRBD2. This CDR3 is 13 amino acids long. Germline V CDR1 and CDR2: SQVTM, ANQGSEA. CDR3 loop: CSVRSGGSYEQYF. For the CDR3, the DNA is TGCAGTGTCCGGTCGGGAGGCTCCTACGAGCAGTACTTC.

The rearrangement links TRBV2 to TRBJ2-2; 8 nucleotides line up with TRBD1. The CDR3 spans 14 residues. V shed 6 bases, J shed 4 bases, and the junction held 4 bases outside the gene matches. In germline, CDR1 is SNHLY, CDR2 FYNNEI. CDR3 residues: CASRITGGTGELFF. The CDR3 coding sequence is TGTGCCAGCAGGATAACAGGGGGCACCGGGGAGCTGTTTTTT.

This chain links TRBV4-1 with TRBJ2-7; 11 nucleotides agree with TRBD2. V shed 0 bases and J 2 bases; nucleotides not matched to a gene: 6. Germline CDR1 is MGHRA and CDR2 is YSYEKL. The CDR3 loop spans 17 amino acids. This CDR3 reads CASSQEPGLAETYEQYF. The CDR3 DNA reads as TGCGCCAGCAGCCAAGAACCGGGACTAGCGGAGACCTACGAGCAGTACTTC.